Listed here is a single T cell receptor (beta chain). The antigen is not known. The protocol was immunoSEQ multiplex PCR, while the TCRdb copy is restricted to in-frame clones and leaves out a portion. The sample shows approximately 97,000 clones, around 96% of them seen only once. The sample is drawn from a study of cytomegalovirus exposure and HLA in healthy donors. Looking at the study overall: A later analysis reported the same platform for the roughly 120 validation repertoires and the approximately 670 first-cohort repertoires. Study-level findings and limits: The investigators catalogued 150 to 200 TCR beta chains as cytomegalovirus-associated. Clusters of TCRs from the first cohort tended to co-occur in the 120 or so validation repertoires (as a later analysis found).

These donors were members of the 120-subject validation cohort, a group separate from the roughly 670-subject first cohort. The CDR3 contains 17 residues. V lost 5 bases and J lost 2, with 19 bases in between. Germline lookup yields CDR1 SGHNT and CDR2 YENEEA. The specimen sequenced was PBMCs. The clonotype comes from a woman younger than 35 in good health and CMV-seronegative. The chain couples TRBV11-3 to TRBJ2-1, with D possibly being TRBD1 (5 bases). In nucleotides, the CDR3 is TGTGCCAGCAGCCCCTCGGATTATCAGGGCCCCTACAATGAGCAGTTCTTC. Amino acids: CASSPSDYQGPYNEQFF. Full variable domain (missing parts from reference TRBV11-3 and TRBJ2-1): EAGVVQSPRYKIIEKKQPVAFWCNPISGHNTLYWYLQNLGQGPELLIRYENEEAVDDSQLPKDRFSAERLKGVDSTLKIQPAELGDSAVYLCASSPSDYQGPYNEQFFGPGTRLTVL.